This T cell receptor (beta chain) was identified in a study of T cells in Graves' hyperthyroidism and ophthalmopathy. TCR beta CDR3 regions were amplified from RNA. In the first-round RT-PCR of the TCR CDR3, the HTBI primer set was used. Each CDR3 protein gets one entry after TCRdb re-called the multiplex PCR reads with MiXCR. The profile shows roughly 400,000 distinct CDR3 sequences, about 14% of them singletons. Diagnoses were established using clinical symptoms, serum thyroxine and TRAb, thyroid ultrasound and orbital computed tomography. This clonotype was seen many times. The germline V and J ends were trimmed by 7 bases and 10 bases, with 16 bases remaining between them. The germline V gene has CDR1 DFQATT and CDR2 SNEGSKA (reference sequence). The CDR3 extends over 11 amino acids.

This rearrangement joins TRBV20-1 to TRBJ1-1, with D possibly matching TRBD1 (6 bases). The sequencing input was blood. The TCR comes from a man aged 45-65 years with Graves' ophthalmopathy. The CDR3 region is CSGAGGAGAFF. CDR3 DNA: TGCAGTGGTGCGGGGGGGGCCGGAGCTTTCTTT.